This section outlines one T cell receptor beta chain sequence together with its context. Antigen specificity is unknown. Healthy adults negative for HIV, lacking recent acute infections or vaccinations, served as donors. This record comes from a study of shared clonotypes between healthy human individuals. Notes on the study in general: Of the naive CD4 clonotypes, 4% to 5% were shared across a few donors.

Clones were sequenced by immunoSEQ multiplex PCR, and TCRdb holds only the in-frame ones, with some missing. The sample lists 1.6 million or so clones; about 98.5% were seen once. The CDR3 spans 13 residues. V was clipped by 7 bases and J by 3 bases; unmatched bases: 4. Germline V gene sequence: CDR1 SNHLY, CDR2 FYNNEI. The genes are TRBV2 and TRBJ1-1; 8 bases are a match to TRBD1. The sequencing input was naive CD4+ T cells sorted from blood. Regarding subset: CD45RA+ positively selected. The TCR sequence derives from a man between 25 and 39 years old in good health. The CDR3 loop reads CASKQGAHTEAFF. CDR3 DNA: TGTGCCAGCAAGCAGGGGGCCCACACTGAAGCTTTCTTT.